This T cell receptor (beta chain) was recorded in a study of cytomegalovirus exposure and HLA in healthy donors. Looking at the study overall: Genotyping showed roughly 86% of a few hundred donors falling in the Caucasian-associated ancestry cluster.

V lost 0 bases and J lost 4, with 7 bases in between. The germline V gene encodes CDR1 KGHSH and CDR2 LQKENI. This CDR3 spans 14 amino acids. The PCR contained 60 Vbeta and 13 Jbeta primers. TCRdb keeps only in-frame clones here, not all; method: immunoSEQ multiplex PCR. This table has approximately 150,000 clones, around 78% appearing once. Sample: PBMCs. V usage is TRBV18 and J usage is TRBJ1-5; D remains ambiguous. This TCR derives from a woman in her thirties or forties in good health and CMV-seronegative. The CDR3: CASSPPGLNQPQHF. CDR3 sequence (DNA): TGTGCCAGCTCACCACCAGGACTTAATCAGCCCCAGCATTTT.